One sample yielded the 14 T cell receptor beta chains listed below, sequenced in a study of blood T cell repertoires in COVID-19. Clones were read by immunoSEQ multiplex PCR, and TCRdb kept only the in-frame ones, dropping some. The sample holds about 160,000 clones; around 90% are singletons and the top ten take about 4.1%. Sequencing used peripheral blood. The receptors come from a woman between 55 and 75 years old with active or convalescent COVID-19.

For the CDR3, the DNA is TGTGCCAGCAGCAACCCGGGGGTGGCTAACTATGGCTACACCTTC. Its protein product is CASSNPGVANYGYTF. V usage is TRBV7-2 and J usage is TRBJ1-2; the D gene is possibly TRBD1 (5 bases). CDR1 and CDR2 from the germline V gene are SGHTA and FQGNSA. This CDR3 has 15 amino acids. V gave up 5 bases and J gave up 0 bases, with 13 bases separating them.

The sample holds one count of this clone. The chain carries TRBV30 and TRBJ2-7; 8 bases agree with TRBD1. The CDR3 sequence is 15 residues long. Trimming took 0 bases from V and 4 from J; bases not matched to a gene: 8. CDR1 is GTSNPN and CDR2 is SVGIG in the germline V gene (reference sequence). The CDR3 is CAWSVRGRGRYEQYF. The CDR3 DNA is TGTGCCTGGAGTGTACGGGGCAGGGGGCGTTACGAGCAGTACTTC.

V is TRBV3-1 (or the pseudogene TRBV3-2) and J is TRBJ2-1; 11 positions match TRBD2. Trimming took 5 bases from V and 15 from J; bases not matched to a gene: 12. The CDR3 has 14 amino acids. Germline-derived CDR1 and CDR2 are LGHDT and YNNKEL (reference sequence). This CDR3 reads CASSATLAGADRFF. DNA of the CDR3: TGTGCCAGCAGCGCAACACTAGCGGGGGCGGACCGGTTCTTC.

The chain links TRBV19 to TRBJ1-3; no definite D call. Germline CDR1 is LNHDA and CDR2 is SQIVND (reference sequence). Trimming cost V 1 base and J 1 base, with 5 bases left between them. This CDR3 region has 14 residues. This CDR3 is CASSIGVSGNTIYF. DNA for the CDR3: TGTGCCAGTAGTATAGGCGTTTCTGGAAACACCATATATTTT.

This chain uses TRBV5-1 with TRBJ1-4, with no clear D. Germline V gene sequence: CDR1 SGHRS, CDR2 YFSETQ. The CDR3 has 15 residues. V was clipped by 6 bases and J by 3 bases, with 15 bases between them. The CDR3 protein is CASTPSPGANEKLFF. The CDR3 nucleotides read TGCGCCAGCACTCCATCCCCCGGGGCTAATGAAAAACTGTTTTTT.

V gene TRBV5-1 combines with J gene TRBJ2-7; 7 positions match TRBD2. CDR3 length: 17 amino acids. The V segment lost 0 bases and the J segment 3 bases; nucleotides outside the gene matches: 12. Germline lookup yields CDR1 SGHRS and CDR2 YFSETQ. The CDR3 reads CASSLAPSGTTYYEQYF. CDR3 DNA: TGCGCCAGCAGCTTGGCACCCTCCGGGACTACCTACTACGAGCAGTACTTC.

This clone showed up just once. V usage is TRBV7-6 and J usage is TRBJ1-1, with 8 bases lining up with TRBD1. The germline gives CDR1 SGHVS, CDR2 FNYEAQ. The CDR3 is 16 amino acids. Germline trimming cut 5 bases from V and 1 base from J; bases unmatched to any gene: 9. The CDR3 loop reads CASSSWAGGANTEAFF. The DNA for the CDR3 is TGTGCCAGCAGCAGCTGGGCAGGGGGCGCGAACACTGAAGCTTTCTTT.

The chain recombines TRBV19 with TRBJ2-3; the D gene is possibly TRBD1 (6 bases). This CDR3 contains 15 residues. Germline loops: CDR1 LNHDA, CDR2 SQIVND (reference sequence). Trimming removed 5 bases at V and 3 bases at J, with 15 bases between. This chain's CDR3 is CASSLSPQGTDTQYF. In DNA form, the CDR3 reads TGTGCCAGTAGTCTATCCCCCCAGGGGACAGATACGCAGTATTTT.

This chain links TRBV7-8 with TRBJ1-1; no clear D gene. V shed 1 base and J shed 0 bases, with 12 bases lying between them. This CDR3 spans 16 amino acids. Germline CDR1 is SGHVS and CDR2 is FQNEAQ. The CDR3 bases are TGTGCCAGCAGCTTAGTGTCCGGGAGAGTGAACACTGAAGCTTTCTTT. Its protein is CASSLVSGRVNTEAFF.

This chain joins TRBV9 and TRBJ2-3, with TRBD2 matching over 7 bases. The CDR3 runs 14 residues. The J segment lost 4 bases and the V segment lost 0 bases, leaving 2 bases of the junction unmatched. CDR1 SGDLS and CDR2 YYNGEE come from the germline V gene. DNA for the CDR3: TGTGCCAGCAGCGTAGGGGGGAGGGCAGATACGCAGTATTTT. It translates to CASSVGGRADTQYF.

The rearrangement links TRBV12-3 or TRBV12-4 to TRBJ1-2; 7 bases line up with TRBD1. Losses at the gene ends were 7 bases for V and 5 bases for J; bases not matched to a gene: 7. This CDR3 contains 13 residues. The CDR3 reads CASKTGWKYGYTF. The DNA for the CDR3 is TGTGCCAGCAAGACAGGGTGGAAGTATGGCTACACCTTC.

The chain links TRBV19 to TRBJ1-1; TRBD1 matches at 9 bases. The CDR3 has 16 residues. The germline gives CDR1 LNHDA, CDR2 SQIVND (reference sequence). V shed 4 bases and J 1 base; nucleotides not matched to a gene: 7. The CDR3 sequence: CASSTRPGQGNTEAFF. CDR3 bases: TGTGCCAGTAGTACGCGCCCGGGACAGGGGAACACTGAAGCTTTCTTT.

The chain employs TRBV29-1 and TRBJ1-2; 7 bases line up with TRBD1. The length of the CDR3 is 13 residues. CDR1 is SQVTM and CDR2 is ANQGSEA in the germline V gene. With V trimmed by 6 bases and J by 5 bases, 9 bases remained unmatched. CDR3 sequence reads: CSVGIQGYYGYTF. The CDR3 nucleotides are TGCAGCGTCGGGATACAGGGGTATTATGGCTACACCTTC.

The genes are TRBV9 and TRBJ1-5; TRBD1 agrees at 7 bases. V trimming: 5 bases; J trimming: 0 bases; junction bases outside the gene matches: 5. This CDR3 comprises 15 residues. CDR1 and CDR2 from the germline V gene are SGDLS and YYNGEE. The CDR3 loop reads CASSETGNSNQPQHF. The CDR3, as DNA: TGTGCCAGCAGTGAGACAGGGAATAGCAATCAGCCCCAGCATTTT.